The clone carrying this TCR beta chain was counted only a few times. This specimen belongs to a study of control samples from healthy donors and cancer patients. V lost 6 bases to trimming and J lost 2 bases; unmatched junction nucleotides: 5. Germline V gene lookup returns CDR1 MNHEY and CDR2 SMNVEV (reference sequence). The CDR3 extends over 15 amino acids. TCRdb's table, derived via immunoSEQ multiplex PCR, lists solely in-frame clones and lacks some. Found here are about 39,000 clones, roughly 80% of them singletons; the top ten hold roughly 47%. V gene TRBV27 combines with J gene TRBJ2-2, with TRBD1 identical over 8 bases. The receptor was derived from a man aged 55 to 70 in good health. Sequences were obtained from blood. CDR3 sequence (DNA): TGTGCCAGCAGATTCACAGGGGGTAACACCGGGGAGCTGTTTTTT. Its protein is CASRFTGGNTGELFF.